The rows below give T cell receptor beta chains drawn from one sample of a study of blood T cell repertoires in COVID-19. Assay: immunoSEQ multiplex PCR; the TCRdb copy retains only in-frame clones and omits some. The table includes about 140,000 clones, 80% to 90% detected once. The specimen was PBMCs or T cells enriched from blood (not recorded which). The origin of the receptors is a man aged 60 to 69 who had recovered from COVID-19. CDR3s include the opening cysteine and the closing phenylalanine or tryptophan. The D gene is left open where the match is weak. Size values are once, few and many counts, or a class for expanded clones, and some rows have none.

CDR3,DNA,D,V,J,size
CASSLAGVGYEQYF,TGTGCCAGCAGTCTAGCGGGAGTGGGGTACGAGCAGTACTTC,TRBD2,TRBV7-3,TRBJ2-7,.
CASSQEGVVWKSYNEQFF,TGTGCCAGCAGCCAAGAAGGGGTGGTTTGGAAATCCTACAATGAGCAGTTCTTC,.,TRBV3-1/TRBV3-2,TRBJ2-1,.
CASRDRGVSNEKLFF,TGCGCCAGCAGGGACAGGGGAGTATCTAATGAAAAACTGTTTTTT,TRBD1,TRBV5-1,TRBJ1-4,once
CASSPEGLAGFYEQYF,TGTGCCAGCAGCCCCGAGGGACTAGCGGGATTCTACGAGCAGTACTTC,TRBD2,TRBV3-1/TRBV3-2,TRBJ2-7,.
CASSQLAGGYTGELFF,TGTGCCAGTAGTCAGTTAGCGGGGGGTTACACCGGGGAGCTGTTTTTT,TRBD2,TRBV19,TRBJ2-2,.
CASSIHLLPGQTEAFF,TGTGCCAGCAGCATACACCTCCTACCAGGGCAGACTGAAGCTTTCTTT,.,TRBV11-1,TRBJ1-1,.
CASRPLALQGAEQPQHF,TGTGCCAGCAGACCGCTGGCCCTACAGGGGGCGGAACAGCCCCAGCATTTT,TRBD1,TRBV27,TRBJ1-5,.
CASSLTDGGTPGRTEAFF,TGTGCCAGCAGCTTAACGGACGGCGGGACTCCAGGCAGGACTGAAGCTTTCTTT,.,TRBV7-9,TRBJ1-1,once
CASSVETGGGPGHEQFF,TGTGCCAGCAGCGTAGAGACGGGAGGGGGACCGGGGCATGAGCAGTTCTTC,TRBD2,TRBV9,TRBJ2-1,.
CASRYRGGLYEQYF,TGTGCCAGCAGATACAGGGGTGGGCTCTACGAGCAGTACTTC,TRBD1,TRBV28,TRBJ2-7,.
CASSYSRGQGHEQYF,TGTGCCAGCAGTTACTCGAGAGGACAGGGGCACGAGCAGTACTTC,TRBD1,TRBV6-5,TRBJ2-7,.
CASSFSPRGRGVYEQYF,TGTGCCAGCAGTTTCTCCCCCAGGGGGCGCGGGGTATACGAGCAGTACTTC,TRBD1,TRBV27,TRBJ2-7,once
CASISFGTGNTEAFF,TGTGCCAGCATTTCTTTCGGGACAGGGAACACTGAAGCTTTCTTT,TRBD1,TRBV27,TRBJ1-1,.
CASSGSGPSGNTIYF,TGTGCCAGCAGCGGGTCAGGGCCCTCTGGAAACACCATATATTTT,.,TRBV5-4,TRBJ1-3,.
CAIRATGDYGYTF,TGTGCCATCAGGGCGACAGGGGACTATGGCTACACCTTC,TRBD1,TRBV10-3,TRBJ1-2,.
CASSIGHLNYGYTF,TGTGCCAGTAGTATCGGACACCTTAACTATGGCTACACCTTC,.,TRBV19,TRBJ1-2,.
CASKPRNTDTQYF,TGTGCCAGCAAGCCGAGGAATACAGATACGCAGTATTTT,.,TRBV27,TRBJ2-3,.
CASSLGQRPGDEQYF,TGTGCCAGCAGCTTAGGACAGCGCCCGGGGGACGAGCAGTACTTC,.,TRBV11-3,TRBJ2-7,.
CASSSWTDQGDTQYF,TGTGCCAGCAGCTCCTGGACGGACCAGGGAGATACGCAGTATTTT,.,TRBV5-4,TRBJ2-3,.
CASSQGTGFQETQYF,TGTGCCAGCAGCCAAGGGACAGGATTCCAAGAGACCCAGTACTTC,TRBD1,TRBV14,TRBJ2-5,.
CASSQTLGGQETQYF,TGTGCCAGCTCACAGACTCTTGGCGGCCAAGAGACCCAGTACTTC,.,TRBV18,TRBJ2-5,.
CASNSGLGELFF,TGTGCCAGCAATTCGGGGTTAGGGGAGCTGTTTTTT,.,TRBV28,TRBJ2-2,.
CSVGAGGSYNEQFF,TGCAGCGTTGGTGCCGGGGGTTCCTACAATGAGCAGTTCTTC,.,TRBV29-1,TRBJ2-1,.
CASSPQITSGGGDTQYF,TGTGCCAGCTCACCACAGATAACTAGCGGAGGGGGTGATACGCAGTATTTT,TRBD2,TRBV18,TRBJ2-3,.
CASSGGQGYTGELFF,TGTGCCAGCAGCGGGGGACAGGGGTACACCGGGGAGCTGTTTTTT,TRBD1,TRBV2,TRBJ2-2,once
CASSIRGGGRTGELFF,TGTGCCAGTAGTATCCGGGGAGGGGGACGGACCGGGGAGCTGTTTTTT,.,TRBV19,TRBJ2-2,once
CASSVLAGGSYNEQFF,TGTGCCAGCAGTGTTCTAGCGGGAGGTTCCTACAATGAGCAGTTCTTC,TRBD2,TRBV27,TRBJ2-1,.
CASSLREGGTGEYYGYTF,TGTGCCAGCAGCCTCCGAGAAGGGGGGACAGGGGAATACTATGGCTACACCTTC,TRBD1,TRBV27,TRBJ1-2,once
CASSLARSPHEQYF,TGTGCCAGCAGTTTAGCTAGGAGTCCCCACGAGCAGTACTTC,.,TRBV28,TRBJ2-7,.